This T cell receptor beta chain was profiled in a study of post-analysis software for immune sequencing data. The TCR beta cDNA libraries contained unique molecular identifiers. TCRdb re-analysed the PCR reads in MiXCR, keeping a single row per CDR3 protein. The table has almost 700,000 distinct CDR3 sequences, around 60% seen once. The clonotype originates from a girl aged 2 to 10 with multiple sclerosis. The specimen sequenced was blood.

In DNA, the CDR3 is TGTGCCAGCAGTTACGCCGGGACAGGGGTAGGGGGCTACACCTTC. This codes for CASSYAGTGVGGYTF. The rearrangement links TRBV6-5 to TRBJ1-2; 10 nucleotides agree with TRBD1. The CDR3 consists of 15 residues. V trimming: 2 bases; J trimming: 8 bases; junction bases outside the gene matches: 8. The germline CDR1 and CDR2 sequences are MNHEY and SVGAGI.